This passage covers 26 T cell receptor beta chains from one sample sequenced in a study of T cells after yellow fever vaccination (dated by TCRdb to the late 2010s). The method behind the library was 5' RACE. Sequencing instrument: Illumina NovaSeq 6000. In TCRdb, the public reads were trimmed at Q25 with fastp and aligned with MiXCR, with productive beta chains retained. Every CDR3 protein is listed once, alongside the most common genes and DNA of its rows. The sample table records 150,000 to 200,000 distinct CDR3 sequences; approximately 9.7% of these occur just once. Together, the top ten hold under 40% of the sample. The treatment or condition label for this specimen denotes: live attenuated yellow fever vaccine strain. The sequencing here drew on CD8+ T cells sorted from PBMCs, taken 45 days after the yellow fever booster vaccination. The origin of the receptors is a man aged 18 to 30 who received the YFV17D yellow fever vaccine.

This clonotype has at least ten counts. The gene calls are TRBV4-1 and TRBJ1-2; maybe TRBD1 (6 bases). V lost 1 base, J lost 4 bases, and 10 bases lay in between. Germline CDR1 and CDR2: MGHRA and YSYEKL. The CDR3 loop spans 14 amino acids. CDR3 sequence reads: CASSQAQGFYGYTF. DNA for the CDR3: TGCGCCAGCAGCCAAGCCCAGGGGTTCTATGGCTACACCTTC.

This clonotype was detected only a few times. The chain joins TRBV7-9 to TRBJ2-7; TRBD1 matches at 7 bases. This CDR3 is built from 16 residues. J was trimmed by 0 bases and V by 0 bases; bases with no gene match: 5. Germline V gene data show CDR1 as SEHNR and CDR2 as FQNEAQ (reference sequence). For the CDR3, the DNA is TGTGCCAGCAGCTTAGCGTCCGGGACAGCCTCCTACGAGCAGTACTTC. Its protein product is CASSLASGTASYEQYF.

This clonotype turned up a few times. V is TRBV7-6 and J is TRBJ2-2, with a weak D call TRBD2 (7 bases). CDR1 and CDR2 (germline): SGHVS, FNYEAQ. The V end lost 0 bases, the J end lost 4 bases, and 12 bases lay between the germline ends. The length of the CDR3 is 16 residues. This chain's CDR3 is CASSLAGGPRTGELFF. For the CDR3, the DNA is TGTGCCAGCAGCTTAGCGGGGGGGCCGCGCACCGGGGAGCTGTTTTTT.

V usage is TRBV4-1 and J usage is TRBJ2-1, with 7 bases that match TRBD2. The CDR3 length is 14 residues. The V segment lost 4 bases and the J segment 12 bases; nucleotides outside the gene matches: 12. Looked up from germline, CDR1 is MGHRA and CDR2 is YSYEKL. The chain's CDR3 is CASSLAGVGTTQFF. The CDR3 nucleotides are TGCGCCAGCAGCCTAGCCGGGGTCGGGACTACGCAGTTCTTC.

This clonotype came up a few times. The rearrangement joins TRBV7-9 to TRBJ2-5; D gene uncertain. Deletions cut 5 bases from V and 2 bases from J, with 12 bases between. Germline CDR1 and CDR2: SEHNR and FQNEAQ (reference sequence). CDR3 size: 14 residues. CDR3 in amino acids: CASSPTEIQETQYF. For the CDR3, the DNA is TGTGCCAGCAGCCCCACTGAAATACAAGAGACCCAGTACTTC. Looking up the rest from reference TRBV7-9 and TRBJ2-5 gives the full variable domain: DTGVSQNPRHKITKRGQNVTFRCDPISEHNRLYWYRQTLGQGPEFLTYFQNEAQLEKSRLLSDRFSAERPKGSFSTLEIQRTEQGDSAMYLCASSPTEIQETQYFGPGTRLLVL.

CDR3 protein: CAIPLAGQQETQYF. Written as DNA, the CDR3 is TGTGCCATCCCCCTAGCCGGGCAACAAGAGACCCAGTACTTC. The J gene is TRBJ2-5, the V gene TRBV21-1; TRBD2, the table's D call, was not compared with the DNA. TRBV21-1 is a pseudogene. The CDR3 is made up of 14 amino acids.

The rearrangement joins TRBV28 to TRBJ1-1; TRBD1 matches at 7 bases. The germline V gene has CDR1 MDHEN and CDR2 SYDVKM. CDR3 size: 14 residues. The junction had 7 bases not matched to a gene; V was cut back by 7 bases and J by 2 bases. CDR3 sequence reads: CASTLGQTNTEAFF. Here the CDR3 DNA reads TGTGCCAGCACCTTGGGACAGACAAACACTGAAGCTTTCTTT.

This clonotype came up a few times. The chain uses TRBV11-3 and TRBJ2-2; 10 positions agree with TRBD1. The CDR3 spans 17 residues. Germline V gene sequence: CDR1 SGHNT, CDR2 YENEEA. The J segment lost 0 bases and the V segment lost 4 bases, leaving 5 bases of the junction unmatched. The CDR3 here is CASSSDRGLANTGELFF. CDR3 DNA sequence: TGTGCCAGCAGCTCGGACAGGGGGTTGGCGAACACCGGGGAGCTGTTTTTT. Full variable domain (outside the CDR3, taken from reference TRBV11-3 and TRBJ2-2): EAGVVQSPRYKIIEKKQPVAFWCNPISGHNTLYWYLQNLGQGPELLIRYENEEAVDDSQLPKDRFSAERLKGVDSTLKIQPAELGDSAVYLCASSSDRGLANTGELFFGEGSRLTVL.

In its sample, this clonotype was seen many times. This chain joins TRBV6-5 and TRBJ1-1, with a weak D call TRBD1 (5 bases). Germline V gene data show CDR1 as MNHEY and CDR2 as SVGAGI. V lost 5 bases, J lost 7 bases, and 11 bases lay in between. The CDR3 has 12 amino acids. The CDR3 loop reads CASSQGPIEAFF. The DNA of the CDR3 is TGTGCCAGCAGTCAGGGACCCATTGAAGCTTTCTTT.

This clonotype occurred a few times. J is TRBJ1-6 and V is TRBV6-6, with D possibly being TRBD1 (5 bases). The CDR3 consists of 14 residues. V was clipped by 2 bases and J by 8 bases, with 10 bases between them. In germline, CDR1 is MNHNY, CDR2 SVGAGI (reference sequence). The CDR3 DNA reads TGTGCCAGCAGTTACAGGGGCCCTCATTCACCCCTCCACTTT. Protein sequence: CASSYRGPHSPLHF.

J is TRBJ2-7 and V is TRBV4-2, with D uncertain. The CDR3 is 15 amino acids. V was trimmed by 0 bases and J by 3 bases, leaving 12 bases between them. Germline-derived CDR1 and CDR2 are LGHNA and YNFKEQ. The CDR3, as DNA: TGTGCCAGCAGCCAAGAAGCCCAGCGCCTCTACGAGCAGTACTTC. This codes for CASSQEAQRLYEQYF.

The V call is TRBV19, the J call TRBJ1-1; D ambiguous. Germline V gives CDR1 LNHDA, CDR2 SQIVND (reference sequence). Trimming stripped 3 bases from V and 1 base from J, with 6 bases between. The CDR3 has 13 residues. DNA for the CDR3: TGTGCCAGTAGTATTCTGGAGAACACTGAAGCTTTCTTT. This translates into CASSILENTEAFF.

This clonotype was recorded a few times. The chain joins TRBV4-1 to TRBJ2-5; no definite D call. The V gene's germline CDR1 is MGHRA and CDR2 YSYEKL. There are 14 residues in the CDR3. The V end was cut by 0 bases, the J end by 4 bases, with 9 bases between. The CDR3 nucleotides are TGCGCCAGCAGCCAAGAAGATTGGGGAGAGACCCAGTACTTC. Translated: CASSQEDWGETQYF.

The J gene is TRBJ2-3, the V gene TRBV12-3 or TRBV12-4; possibly TRBD2 for D (5 bases). The CDR3 runs to 14 residues. Trimming cost V 6 bases and J 6 bases, with 16 bases left between them. The CDR3 DNA reads TGTGCCAGCAGCCCCCTCCGGACTGCCGATACGCAGTATTTT. Amino acids: CASSPLRTADTQYF.

This chain uses TRBV12-3 or TRBV12-4 with TRBJ1-2, with TRBD1 identical over 7 bases. With 5 bases clipped from V and 4 bases from J, the junction kept 7 bases outside the gene matches. This CDR3 comprises 14 residues. The CDR3 bases are TGTGCCAGCAGTCCCGGACAGGCGCTCTATGGCTACACCTTC. Its protein is CASSPGQALYGYTF.

The chain is built from TRBV6-5 and TRBJ2-1; TRBD1 might be the D (6 bases). Between the trimmed V and J ends, which lost 5 bases and 9 bases, there was a span of 20 bases. This CDR3 contains 15 residues. Germline V gene lookup returns CDR1 MNHEY and CDR2 SVGAGI. The CDR3 loop is CASSVLDSPFGEQFF. CDR3 sequence (DNA): TGTGCCAGCAGTGTCTTGGACAGCCCATTCGGTGAGCAGTTCTTC.

In its sample, this clonotype was seen a few times. The CDR3 DNA reads as TGCGCCAGCAGTGAGTCCAGCCCCTACGAGCAGTACTTC. Translated: CASSESSPYEQYF. The chain uses TRBV10-2 and TRBJ2-7; D gene uncertain. The CDR3 has 13 amino acids. V lost 0 bases, J lost 2 bases, and 5 bases lay in between. Germline CDR1 and CDR2: WSHSY and SAAADI.

CDR3 coding DNA: TGTGCCAGCAGTTTCGTGTGGGGAGGGAAAAACATTCAGTACTTC. Encoded protein: CASSFVWGGKNIQYF. This chain links TRBV27 with TRBJ2-4; 7 bases map to TRBD2. Per the germline V gene, CDR1 is MNHEY and CDR2 is SMNVEV (reference sequence). The CDR3 loop spans 15 amino acids. The J segment lost 4 bases and the V segment lost 3 bases, leaving 6 bases of the junction unmatched.

This clonotype was seen only a few times. The chain links TRBV6-6 to TRBJ2-3; D is unclear. This CDR3 comprises 14 residues. CDR1 MNHNY and CDR2 SVGAGI come from the germline V gene (reference sequence). Trimming cost V 5 bases and J 1 base, with 10 bases left between them. CDR3 in DNA: TGTGCCAGCAGTGAGACGGCCCGCACAGATACGCAGTATTTT. This encodes CASSETARTDTQYF.

The rearrangement uses TRBV20-1 and TRBJ1-2; D unclear. Germline CDR1 and CDR2: DFQATT and SNEGSKA (reference sequence). Trimming shortened V by 3 bases and J by 7 bases, and 9 bases separated the two germline ends. The CDR3 totals 11 residues. The CDR3 reads CSASYGIGYTF. In DNA, the CDR3 is TGCAGTGCTAGTTACGGGATTGGCTACACCTTC.

V is TRBV6-1 and J is TRBJ1-2; 10 bases fit TRBD1. In germline, CDR1 is MNHNS, CDR2 SASEGT. V lost 5 bases to trimming and J lost 3 bases; unmatched junction nucleotides: 6. CDR3 length: 15 amino acids. This CDR3 is CASSTRQGAYYGYTF. Here the CDR3 DNA reads TGTGCCAGCAGTACAAGACAGGGGGCCTACTATGGCTACACCTTC.

This clonotype was observed at least ten times. This chain connects TRBV5-1 to TRBJ1-3; tentatively, D is TRBD1 (6 bases). Germline V gives CDR1 SGHRS, CDR2 YFSETQ. The V end was cut by 1 base, the J end by 3 bases, with 11 bases between. There are 15 residues in the CDR3. The CDR3 loop reads CASSLLGADGNTIYF. CDR3 coding DNA: TGCGCCAGCAGCTTGTTGGGGGCGGATGGAAACACCATATATTTT. The entire variable domain, with the rest obtained from reference TRBV5-1 and TRBJ1-3, is as follows: KAGVTQTPRYLIKTRGQQVTLSCSPISGHRSVSWYQQTPGQGLQFLFEYFSETQRNKGNFPGRFSGRQFSNSRSEMNVSTLELGDSALYLCASSLLGADGNTIYFGEGSWLTVV.

The chain carries TRBV11-2 and TRBJ2-5; TRBD2 is a possible D gene (5 bases). Trimming cost V 2 bases and J 2 bases, with 9 bases left between them. The germline CDR1 and CDR2 sequences are SGHAT and FQNNGV. The length of the CDR3 is 14 residues. In nucleotides, the CDR3 is TGTGCCAGCAGCTTAATCTCGGGGCAAGAGACCCAGTACTTC. Amino acids: CASSLISGQETQYF.

Only a few counts were recorded for this clonotype. V is TRBV24-1 and J is TRBJ2-3; D is ambiguous. CDR1 KGHDR and CDR2 SFDVKD come from the germline V gene. V lost 5 bases to trimming and J lost 0 bases, with 11 bases between them. The CDR3 is 15 amino acids. Here the CDR3 DNA reads TGTGCCACCAGTGGGTCTGCCTCTAGCACAGATACGCAGTATTTT. This sequence encodes CATSGSASSTDTQYF.

V gene TRBV3-1 combines with J gene TRBJ1-2; no clear D. Deletions cut 4 bases from V and 9 bases from J, with 15 bases between. Germline CDR1 LGHDT, CDR2 YNNKEL (reference sequence). The CDR3 consists of 13 residues. This CDR3 reads CASSRPSGQSYTF. The DNA of the CDR3 is TGTGCCAGCAGCCGACCCAGCGGGCAGAGCTACACCTTC.

This chain uses TRBV3-1 with TRBJ2-7; the match to TRBD2 covers 8 bases. The CDR3 has 18 residues. The V gene's germline CDR1 is LGHDT and CDR2 YNNKEL (reference sequence). The ends lost 0 bases at V and 2 bases at J; junction bases unmatched: 12. The DNA of the CDR3 is TGTGCCAGCAGCCAAGATGGTCATGGCGGGGGGCCGACCTACGAGCAGTACTTC. Translation: CASSQDGHGGGPTYEQYF.